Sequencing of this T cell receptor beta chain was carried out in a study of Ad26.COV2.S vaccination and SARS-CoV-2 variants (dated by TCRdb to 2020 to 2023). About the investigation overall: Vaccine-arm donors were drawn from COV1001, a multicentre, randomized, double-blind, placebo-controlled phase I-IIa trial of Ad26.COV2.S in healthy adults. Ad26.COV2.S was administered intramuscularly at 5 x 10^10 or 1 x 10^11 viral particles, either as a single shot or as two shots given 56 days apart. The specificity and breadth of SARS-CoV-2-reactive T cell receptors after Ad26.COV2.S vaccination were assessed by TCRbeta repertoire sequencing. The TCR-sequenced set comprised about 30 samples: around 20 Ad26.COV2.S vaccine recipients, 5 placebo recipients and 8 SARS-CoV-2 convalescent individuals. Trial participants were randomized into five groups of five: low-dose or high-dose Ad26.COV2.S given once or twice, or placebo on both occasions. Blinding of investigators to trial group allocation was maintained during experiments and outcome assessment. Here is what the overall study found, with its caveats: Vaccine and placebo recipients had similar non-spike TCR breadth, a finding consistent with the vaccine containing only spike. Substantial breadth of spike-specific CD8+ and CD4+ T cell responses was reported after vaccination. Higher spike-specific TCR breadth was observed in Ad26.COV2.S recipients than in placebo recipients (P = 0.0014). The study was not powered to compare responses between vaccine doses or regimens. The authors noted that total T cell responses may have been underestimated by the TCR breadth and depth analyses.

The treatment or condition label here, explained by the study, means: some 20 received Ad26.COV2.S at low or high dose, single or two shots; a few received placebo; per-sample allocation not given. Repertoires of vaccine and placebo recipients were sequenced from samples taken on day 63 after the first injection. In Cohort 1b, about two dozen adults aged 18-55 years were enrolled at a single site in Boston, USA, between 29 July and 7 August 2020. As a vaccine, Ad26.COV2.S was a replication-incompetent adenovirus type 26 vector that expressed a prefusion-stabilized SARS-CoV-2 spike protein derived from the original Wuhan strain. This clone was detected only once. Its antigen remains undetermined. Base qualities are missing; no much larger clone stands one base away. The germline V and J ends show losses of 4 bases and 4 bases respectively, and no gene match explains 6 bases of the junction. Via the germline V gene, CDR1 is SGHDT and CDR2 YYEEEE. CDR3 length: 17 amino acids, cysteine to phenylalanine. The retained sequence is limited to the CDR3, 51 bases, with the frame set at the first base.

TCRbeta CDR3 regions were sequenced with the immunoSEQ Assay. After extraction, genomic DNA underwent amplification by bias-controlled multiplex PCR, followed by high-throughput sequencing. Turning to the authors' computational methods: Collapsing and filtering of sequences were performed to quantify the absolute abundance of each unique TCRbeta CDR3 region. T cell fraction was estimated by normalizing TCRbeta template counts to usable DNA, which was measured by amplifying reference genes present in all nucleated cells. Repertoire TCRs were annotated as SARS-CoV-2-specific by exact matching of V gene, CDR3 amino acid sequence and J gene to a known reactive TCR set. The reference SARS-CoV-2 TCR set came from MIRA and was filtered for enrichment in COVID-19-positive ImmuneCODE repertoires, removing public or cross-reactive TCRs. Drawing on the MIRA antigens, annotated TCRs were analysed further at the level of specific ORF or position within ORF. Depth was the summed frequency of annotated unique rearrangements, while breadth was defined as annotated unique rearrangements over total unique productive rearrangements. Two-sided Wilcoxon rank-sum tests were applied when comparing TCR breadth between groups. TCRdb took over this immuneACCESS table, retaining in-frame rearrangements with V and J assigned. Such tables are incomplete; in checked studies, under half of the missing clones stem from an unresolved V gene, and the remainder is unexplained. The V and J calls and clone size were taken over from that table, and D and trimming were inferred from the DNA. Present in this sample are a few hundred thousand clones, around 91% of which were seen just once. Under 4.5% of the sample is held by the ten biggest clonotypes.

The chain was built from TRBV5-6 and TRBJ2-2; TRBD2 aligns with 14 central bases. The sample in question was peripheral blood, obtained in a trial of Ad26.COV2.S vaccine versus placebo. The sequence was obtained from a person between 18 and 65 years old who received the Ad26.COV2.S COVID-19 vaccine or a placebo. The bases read TGTGCCAGCAGCGCCGGGACTAGCGGGAGATTCACCGGGGAGCTGTTTTTT. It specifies CASSAGTSGRFTGELFF.